This is a list of T cell receptor beta chains from one sample in a study of cytotoxic CD8 clonotypes in ibrutinib-treated CLL. Assay used: immunoSEQ multiplex PCR; TCRdb lists only in-frame clones, some missing. Among roughly 180,000 clones listed, roughly four fifths were seen once. Sequenced material: PBMCs, taken after 24 months of ibrutinib treatment. The origin of the receptors is a human donor with chronic lymphocytic leukemia. Each CDR3 is given with its conserved first and last residue. The D gene is left open where the match is weak. Clone sizes are given selectively: once, few, many, or a class where the clone is expanded.

D gene | J gene | V gene | clone size | CDR3 DNA | CDR3 protein
NA | TRBJ1-1 | TRBV9 | NA | TGTGCCAGCAGCAAGGGACGGACGAACACTGAAGCTTTCTTT | CASSKGRTNTEAFF
TRBD1 | TRBJ1-1 | TRBV6-6 | NA | TGTGCCAGCAAACCTCCTCAGGGACAGGGATTCACTGAAGCTTTCTTT | CASKPPQGQGFTEAFF
NA | TRBJ2-3 | TRBV2 | NA | TGTGCCAGCAGTGATACAGGTGGCAAGCAGTATTTT | CASSDTGGKQYF
NA | TRBJ1-1 | TRBV27 | NA | TGTGCCAGCAGTGCCAGACCCAGGAACACTGAAGCTTTCTTT | CASSARPRNTEAFF
NA | TRBJ1-1 | TRBV6-6 | NA | TGTGCCAGCAGGAGGGGGATGAACACTGAAGCTTTCTTT | CASRRGMNTEAFF
TRBD1 | TRBJ1-3 | TRBV7-8 | NA | TGTGCCAGCAGCCTACTTGACCTGACAGGGTGGGGATCTGGAAACACCATATATTTT | CASSLLDLTGWGSGNTIYF
TRBD2 | TRBJ2-1 | TRBV7-9 | NA | TGTGCCAGCAGCCGGGGAGTGAGCGGGGGGCCCGGTCATGAGCAGTTCTTC | CASSRGVSGGPGHEQFF
NA | TRBJ2-2 | TRBV15 | NA | TGTGCCACCAGCAGAGATCGGGGGCCTCTGAAATCCGGGGAGCTGTTTTTT | CATSRDRGPLKSGELFF
NA | TRBJ1-3 | TRBV28 | NA | TGTGCCAGCAGTTTATCCGTTACCGGAAACACCATATATTTT | CASSLSVTGNTIYF
NA | TRBJ1-3 | TRBV30 | NA | TGTGCCTGGTCGGACAAGGTTAGATTACGCTCTGGAAACACCATATATTTT | CAWSDKVRLRSGNTIYF
NA | TRBJ1-3 | TRBV10-3 | NA | TGTGCCATGGGGAGGGGTCCTGGAAACACCATATATTTT | CAMGRGPGNTIYF
NA | TRBJ1-1 | TRBV7-8 | few | TGTGCCAGCAGCTTAAGGTTAAGGGGGGCAGGGAGGAGGACTGAAGCTTTCTTT | CASSLRLRGAGRRTEAFF
NA | TRBJ2-7 | TRBV7-2 | NA | TGTGCCAGCAGCCCACCGGAGGCCCTCGAGCAGTACTTC | CASSPPEALEQYF
TRBD1 | TRBJ1-1 | TRBV18 | NA | TGTGCCAGCTCACCGCGAAAGATCGGACAGGGGGGGATTGAAGCTTTCTTT | CASSPRKIGQGGIEAFF
TRBD1 | TRBJ1-3 | TRBV19 | NA | TGTGCCAGCCAAACCGAGGAGACAGGGAAAAACACCATATATTTT | CASQTEETGKNTIYF
TRBD1 | TRBJ2-7 | TRBV6-5 | NA | TGTGCCAGCAGTCCCGGGACAGGGCCCTACGAGCAGTACTTC | CASSPGTGPYEQYF
TRBD1 | TRBJ1-4 | TRBV6-5 | NA | TGTGCCAGCACCCGCGGGACAGGGGTAGGAGAAAAACTGTTTTTT | CASTRGTGVGEKLFF
NA | TRBJ1-6 | TRBV18 | NA | TGTGCCAGCTCAAAGGACAGATATAATTCACCCCTCCACTTT | CASSKDRYNSPLHF
NA | TRBJ2-1 | TRBV15 | NA | TGTGCCACCAGCAGAAGGGGAAATGAGCAGTTCTTC | CATSRRGNEQFF
NA | TRBJ1-2 | TRBV7-9 | NA | TGTGCCAGCAGCAAACCAGGGGTAGGATCTAACTATGGCTACACCTTC | CASSKPGVGSNYGYTF
TRBD1 | TRBJ2-1 | TRBV5-1 | NA | TGCGCCAGCAGCTTGGCGGGACAGGGGCCTAATGAGCAGTTCTTC | CASSLAGQGPNEQFF
NA | TRBJ2-7 | TRBV2 | NA | TGTGCCAGCGGACAGTACGAGCAGTACTTC | CASGQYEQYF
NA | TRBJ2-7 | TRBV6-4 | NA | TGTGCCAGCAGTGACCCCTACGAGCAGTACTTC | CASSDPYEQYF
NA | TRBJ2-2 | TRBV5-1 | NA | TGCGCCAGCAGCGTCACCCCGTCTAGCCGGACCGGGGAGCTGTTTTTT | CASSVTPSSRTGELFF
NA | TRBJ2-2 | TRBV19 | NA | TGTGCCAGTAGGACGGATTACACCGGGGAGCTGTTTTTT | CASRTDYTGELFF
NA | TRBJ1-2 | TRBV5-8 | NA | TGTGCCAGCAGCTTAAGCTCCACTAACTATGGCTACACCTTC | CASSLSSTNYGYTF
NA | TRBJ2-3 | TRBV5-1 | NA | TGCGCCAGCAGCGGGGCTTCGAACACAGATACGCAGTATTTT | CASSGASNTDTQYF
NA | TRBJ1-2 | TRBV6-1 | once | TGTGCCAGCAGTGAAGACCTAAGACAGGTTCGCGGCTACACCTTC | CASSEDLRQVRGYTF
NA | TRBJ2-4 | TRBV14 | NA | TGTGCCAGCAGCCAAGGGGGGTCGGGGTCCCAAAACATTCAGTACTTC | CASSQGGSGSQNIQYF
NA | TRBJ1-2 | TRBV7-9 | NA | TGTGCCAGCAGCTTAGACGACAGGACTAACTATGGCTACACCTTC | CASSLDDRTNYGYTF
TRBD1 | TRBJ1-4 | TRBV5-4 | NA | TGTGCCAGCAGCCAAGATGTCGCACAGGGGGCTAATGAAAAACTGTTTTTT | CASSQDVAQGANEKLFF
NA | TRBJ1-1 | TRBV10-3 | many | TGTGCCATCAGTCAATGGGGGAGCACTGAAGCTTTCTTT | CAISQWGSTEAFF
NA | TRBJ2-7 | TRBV6-5 | NA | TGTGCCAGCAGTCAGGGGCGCTTCTCCTACGAGCAGTACTTC | CASSQGRFSYEQYF
NA | TRBJ2-3 | TRBV5-1 | NA | TGCGCCAGCAGCCCTGGACAGCTGATCACAGATACGCAGTATTTT | CASSPGQLITDTQYF